The present T cell receptor beta chain was sequenced within a study of shared clonotypes between healthy human individuals. The CDR3 contains 15 residues. Germline assignment: CDR1 MNHNY and CDR2 SVGAGI (reference sequence). J gave up 1 base and V 6 bases, and 4 bases lay outside the gene matches. The repertoire was sequenced with immunoSEQ multiplex PCR; TCRdb's copy has only in-frame clones and lacks some. Altogether a few million clones are present, 85% to 95% being singletons, with the ten largest covering 0.37%. Regarding this clone: Its antigen remains unknown.

General study results and limits: The represented genetic and exposure-history diversity was limited by the small number of donors.

HIV-negative, healthy adults without recent acute infections or vaccinations were the donors. The sample taken for sequencing was naive CD4+ T cells from PBMCs. Regarding subset: CD45RA+ positively selected. The receptor's source is a man aged 18 to 29 in good health. Some clones in this sample may be carry-over from other donors' samples. The rearrangement joins TRBV6-6 to TRBJ2-1, with TRBD2 identical over 9 bases. The CDR3 here is CASSVAGASYNEQFF. As DNA, the CDR3 is TGTGCCAGCAGCGTAGCGGGAGCTTCCTACAATGAGCAGTTCTTC.